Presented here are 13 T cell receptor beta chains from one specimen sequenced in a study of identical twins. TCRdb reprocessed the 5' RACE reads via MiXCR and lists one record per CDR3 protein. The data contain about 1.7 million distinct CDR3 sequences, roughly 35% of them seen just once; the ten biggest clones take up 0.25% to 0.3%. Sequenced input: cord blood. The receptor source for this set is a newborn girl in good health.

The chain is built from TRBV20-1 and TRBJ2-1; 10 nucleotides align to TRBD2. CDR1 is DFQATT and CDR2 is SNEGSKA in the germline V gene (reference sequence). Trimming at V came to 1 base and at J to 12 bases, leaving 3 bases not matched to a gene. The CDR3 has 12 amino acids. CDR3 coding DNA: TGCAGTGCTAGAGTGGGACTAGCGCTGCAGTTCTTC. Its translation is CSARVGLALQFF.

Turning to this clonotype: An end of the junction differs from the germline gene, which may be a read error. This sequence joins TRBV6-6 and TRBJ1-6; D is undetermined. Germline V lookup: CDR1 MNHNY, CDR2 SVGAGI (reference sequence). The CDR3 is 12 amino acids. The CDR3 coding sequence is TGTGCCAGCAGTTACCCTAATTCACCCCCCCACTTT. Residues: CASSYPNSPPHF.

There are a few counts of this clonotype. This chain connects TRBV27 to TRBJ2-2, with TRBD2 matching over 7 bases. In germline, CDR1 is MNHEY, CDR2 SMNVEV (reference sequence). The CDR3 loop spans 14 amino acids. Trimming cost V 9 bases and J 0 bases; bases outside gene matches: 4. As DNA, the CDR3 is TGTGCCAGTTCCGGGACTACGAACACCGGGGAGCTGTTTTTT. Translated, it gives CASSGTTNTGELFF.

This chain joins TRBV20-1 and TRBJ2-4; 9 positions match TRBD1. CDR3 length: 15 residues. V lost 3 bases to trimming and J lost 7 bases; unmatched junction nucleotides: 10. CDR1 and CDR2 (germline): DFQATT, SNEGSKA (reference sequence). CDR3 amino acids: CSARGTGTRRNIQYF. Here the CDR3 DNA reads TGCAGTGCTAGGGGGACAGGGACTCGACGGAACATTCAGTACTTC.

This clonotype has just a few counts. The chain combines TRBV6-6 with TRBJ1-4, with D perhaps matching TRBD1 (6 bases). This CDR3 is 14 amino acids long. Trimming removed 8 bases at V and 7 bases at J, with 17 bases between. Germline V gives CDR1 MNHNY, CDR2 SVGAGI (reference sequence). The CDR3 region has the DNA TGTGCCAGCTCCTCAATCCGGACAGTTGAAAAACTGTTTTTT. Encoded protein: CASSSIRTVEKLFF.

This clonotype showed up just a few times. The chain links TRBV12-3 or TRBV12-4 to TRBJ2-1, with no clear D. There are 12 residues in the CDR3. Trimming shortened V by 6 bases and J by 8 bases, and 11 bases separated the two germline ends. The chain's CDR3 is CASREREDEQFF. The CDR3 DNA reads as TGTGCCAGCAGGGAAAGAGAAGATGAGCAGTTCTTC.

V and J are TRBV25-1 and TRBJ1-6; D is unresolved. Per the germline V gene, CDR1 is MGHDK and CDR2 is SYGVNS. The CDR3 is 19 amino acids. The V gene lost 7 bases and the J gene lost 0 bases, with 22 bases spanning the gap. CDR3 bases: TGTGCCAGCACTTACCCGGTATGGTCGTTTTTCTCCTATAATTCACCCCTCCACTTT. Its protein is CASTYPVWSFFSYNSPLHF.

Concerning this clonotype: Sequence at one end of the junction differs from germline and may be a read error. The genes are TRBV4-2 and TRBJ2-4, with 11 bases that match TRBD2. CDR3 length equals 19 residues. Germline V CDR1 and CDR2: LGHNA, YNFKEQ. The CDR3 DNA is TGTGCCGGCAGCCAAGATGGGCTAGCGGGGGGACTAGCCAAAAACATTCAGTACTTC. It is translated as CAGSQDGLAGGLAKNIQYF.

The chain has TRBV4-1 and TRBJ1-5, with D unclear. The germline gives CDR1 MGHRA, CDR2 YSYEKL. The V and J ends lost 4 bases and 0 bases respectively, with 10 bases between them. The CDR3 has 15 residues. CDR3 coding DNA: TGCGCCAGCAGCCGTAGACATAATAGCAATCAGCCCCAGCATTTT. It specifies CASSRRHNSNQPQHF.

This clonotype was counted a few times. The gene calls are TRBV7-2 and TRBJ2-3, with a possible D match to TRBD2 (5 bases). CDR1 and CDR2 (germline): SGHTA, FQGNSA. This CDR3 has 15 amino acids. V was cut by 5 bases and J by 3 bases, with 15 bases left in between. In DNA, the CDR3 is TGTGCCAGCAGCCCATTCGGGAACCCTACAGATACGCAGTATTTT. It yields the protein CASSPFGNPTDTQYF.

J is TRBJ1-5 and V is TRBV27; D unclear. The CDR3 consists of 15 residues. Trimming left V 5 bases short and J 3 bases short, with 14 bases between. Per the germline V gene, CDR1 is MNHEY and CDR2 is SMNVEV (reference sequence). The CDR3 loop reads CASSPNDLPNQPQHF. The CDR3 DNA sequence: TGTGCCAGCAGTCCAAACGACCTCCCCAATCAGCCCCAGCATTTT.

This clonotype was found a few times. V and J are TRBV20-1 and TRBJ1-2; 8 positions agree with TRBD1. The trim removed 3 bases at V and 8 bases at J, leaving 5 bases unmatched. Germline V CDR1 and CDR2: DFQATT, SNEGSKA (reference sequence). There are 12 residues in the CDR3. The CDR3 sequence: CSASRGQDGYTF. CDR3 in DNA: TGCAGTGCTAGTAGGGGACAGGACGGCTACACCTTC.

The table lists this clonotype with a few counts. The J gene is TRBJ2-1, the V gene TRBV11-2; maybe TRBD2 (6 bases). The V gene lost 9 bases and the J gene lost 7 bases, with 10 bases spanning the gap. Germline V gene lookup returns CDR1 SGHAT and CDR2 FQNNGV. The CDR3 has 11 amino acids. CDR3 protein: CASGGANEQFF. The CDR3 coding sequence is TGTGCCAGTGGAGGGGCAAATGAGCAGTTCTTC.